The 11 T cell receptor beta chains presented below share a single source sample, sequenced in a study of T cells in Graves' hyperthyroidism and ophthalmopathy. RNA transcripts served as the template for amplifying TCR beta CDR3 regions. The HTBI primer set was used in a first-round RT-PCR of the TCR CDR3. MiXCR was run by TCRdb on the multiplex PCR reads, yielding one entry per CDR3 protein. This table has some 250,000 distinct CDR3 sequences, 13% to 15% appearing once. The sequencing input was blood. The receptors shown here come from a woman aged 40 to 50 with Graves' hyperthyroidism that later progressed to Graves' ophthalmopathy.

This clonotype has ten or more counts. The chain uses TRBV7-2 and TRBJ1-5; 11 bases line up with TRBD1. Trimming removed 2 bases from V and 7 bases from J; junction bases left unmatched: 4. Germline V lookup: CDR1 SGHTA, CDR2 FQGNSA. This CDR3 has 15 amino acids. The CDR3 loop reads CASSLRTGGEQPQHF. Here the CDR3 DNA reads TGTGCCAGCAGCTTAAGGACAGGGGGCGAGCAGCCCCAGCATTTT. Drawing the rest from reference TRBV7-2 and TRBJ1-5, the complete variable domain is GAGVSQSPSNKVTEKGKDVELRCDPISGHTALYWYRQSLGQGLEFLIYFQGNSAPDKSGLPSDRFSAERTGGSVSTLTIQRTQQEDSAVYLCASSLRTGGEQPQHFGDGTRLSIL.

There are many counts of this clonotype. The chain couples TRBV19 to TRBJ1-6; 9 bases fit TRBD1. CDR1 and CDR2 (germline): LNHDA, SQIVND (reference sequence). V shed 7 bases, J shed 9 bases, and the junction held 10 bases outside the gene matches. The CDR3 consists of 15 residues. In nucleotides, the CDR3 is TGTGCCAGTACCAGCCACTGGGACAGGGCTTCACCCCTCCACTTT. It encodes CASTSHWDRASPLHF.

The J gene is TRBJ1-1, the V gene TRBV4-1, with D possibly being TRBD1 (5 bases). Deletions cut 7 bases from V and 1 base from J, with 13 bases between. CDR1 is MGHRA, CDR2 YSYEKL, per germline. The CDR3 totals 14 residues. This CDR3 reads CASIERGGNTEAFF. DNA of the CDR3: TGCGCCAGCATCGAACGCGGGGGGAACACTGAAGCTTTCTTT.

The chain has TRBV19 and TRBJ1-1, with TRBD1 matching 11 bases. Germline V lookup: CDR1 LNHDA, CDR2 SQIVND (reference sequence). The CDR3 totals 16 residues. Germline trimming cut 5 bases from V and 0 bases from J; bases unmatched to any gene: 5. In DNA, the CDR3 is TGTGCCAGTAGTTCTGGACAGGGGGCTATGAACACTGAAGCTTTCTTT. Protein sequence: CASSSGQGAMNTEAFF. Drawing the rest from reference TRBV19 and TRBJ1-1, the complete variable domain is DGGITQSPKYLFRKEGQNVTLSCEQNLNHDAMYWYRQDPGQGLRLIYYSQIVNDFQKGDIAEGYSVSREKKESFPLTVTSAQKNPTAFYLCASSSGQGAMNTEAFFGQGTRLTVV.

This clonotype has more than one count but fewer than ten. The rearrangement joins TRBV11-2 to TRBJ1-1, with no clear D. The germline V and J ends were trimmed by 1 base and 0 bases, with 6 bases remaining between them. The CDR3 spans 14 residues. CDR1 and CDR2 from the germline V gene are SGHAT and FQNNGV. The CDR3 loop reads CASSLVAVNTEAFF. In DNA, the CDR3 is TGTGCCAGCAGCTTAGTTGCGGTGAACACTGAAGCTTTCTTT.

This clonotype was counted many times. This sequence joins TRBV20-1 and TRBJ1-1; D uncertain. CDR3 length: 13 residues. Per the germline V gene, CDR1 is DFQATT and CDR2 is SNEGSKA (reference sequence). V lost 6 bases and J lost 1, with 12 bases in between. CDR3 region: CSAGRAWNTEAFF. In DNA form, the CDR3 reads TGCAGTGCCGGGCGGGCATGGAACACTGAAGCTTTCTTT.

This clonotype was counted ten times or more. This CDR3 is CASSFDTHGYTF. CDR3 nucleotide sequence: TGTGCCAGCAGTTTTGACACTCATGGCTACACCTTC. The rearrangement links TRBV12-3 or TRBV12-4 to TRBJ1-2; D is unresolved. The CDR3 covers 12 residues. Trimming took off 3 bases at V and 6 bases at J, with 8 bases between the two ends.

This clonotype was detected ten times or more. This chain connects TRBV18 to TRBJ2-5; D gene ambiguous. The CDR3 loop spans 13 amino acids. Trimming shortened V by 4 bases and J by 2 bases, and 8 bases separated the two germline ends. Germline CDR1 KGHSH, CDR2 LQKENI. The CDR3 sequence: CASSQGLQETQYF. The CDR3 coding sequence is TGTGCCAGCTCACAGGGCCTACAAGAGACCCAGTACTTC.

This clonotype was seen at least ten times. The chain joins TRBV10-3 to TRBJ1-5; D is possibly TRBD1 (5 bases). Trimming shortened V by 2 bases and J by 9 bases, and 17 bases separated the two germline ends. The CDR3 sequence is 15 residues long. Looked up from germline, CDR1 is ENHRY and CDR2 is SYGVKD. This CDR3 reads CAISEGGEGKRPQHF. In DNA, the CDR3 is TGTGCCATCAGTGAGGGGGGAGAGGGGAAGAGGCCCCAGCATTTT.

V usage is TRBV19 and J usage is TRBJ1-5; D might be TRBD1 (6 bases). Trimming removed 7 bases from V and 6 bases from J, with 13 bases in between. CDR1 is LNHDA and CDR2 is SQIVND in the germline V gene (reference sequence). This CDR3 has 13 amino acids. CDR3 residues: CASNWGQGQPQHF. CDR3 sequence (DNA): TGTGCCAGTAACTGGGGGCAGGGTCAGCCCCAGCATTTT.

The sample holds many counts of this clonotype. For the CDR3, the DNA is TGTGCCATCAGTCCCGGGACAGGGGTTGACCAGCCCCAGCATTTT. It specifies CAISPGTGVDQPQHF. V usage is TRBV10-3 and J usage is TRBJ1-5; TRBD1 matches at 10 bases. CDR1 ENHRY and CDR2 SYGVKD come from the germline V gene. This CDR3 has 15 amino acids. Trimming at V came to 5 bases and at J to 7 bases, leaving 8 bases not matched to a gene.